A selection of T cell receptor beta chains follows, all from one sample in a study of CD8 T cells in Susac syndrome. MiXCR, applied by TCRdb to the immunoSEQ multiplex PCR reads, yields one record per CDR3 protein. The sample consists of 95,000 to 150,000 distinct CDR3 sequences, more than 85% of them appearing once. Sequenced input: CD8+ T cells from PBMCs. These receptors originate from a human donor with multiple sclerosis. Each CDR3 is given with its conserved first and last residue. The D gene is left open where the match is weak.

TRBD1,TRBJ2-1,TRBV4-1,CASSQGTGGYPLTYNEQFF
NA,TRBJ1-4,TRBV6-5,CASSYYSNEKLFF
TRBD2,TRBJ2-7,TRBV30,CAWSLGGSYEQYF
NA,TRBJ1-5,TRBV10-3,CAISESPVGGNQPQHF
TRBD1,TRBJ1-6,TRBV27,CASSHQGGNSPLHF
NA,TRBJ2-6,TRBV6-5,CASSYSVAGANVLTF
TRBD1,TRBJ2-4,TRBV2,CASRNTGENIQYF
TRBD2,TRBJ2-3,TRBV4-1,CASSQDMGGGGDTQYF
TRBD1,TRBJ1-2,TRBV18,CASSPLKTGGHYGYTF
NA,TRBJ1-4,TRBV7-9,CASSLGRDDEKLFF
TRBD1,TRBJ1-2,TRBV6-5,CASSYSGQGRGGYTF
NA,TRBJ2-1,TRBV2,CASSGTGPMWVF
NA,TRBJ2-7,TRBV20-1,CSAKDTYYEQYF
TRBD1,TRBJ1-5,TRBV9,CASSETGSNQPQHF
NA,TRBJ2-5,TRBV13,CASSRWGRQETQYF
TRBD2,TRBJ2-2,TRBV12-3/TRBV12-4,CASSSPGSRRGRGELFF
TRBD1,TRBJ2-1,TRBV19,CASSAQGAYEQFF
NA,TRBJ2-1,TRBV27,CASSLWAGINDEQFF
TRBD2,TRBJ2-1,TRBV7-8,CASSFSTSGPYNEQFF
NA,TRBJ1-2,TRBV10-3,CAISESRTVNYGYTF
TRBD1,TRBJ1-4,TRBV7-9,CASSWTGTELFF
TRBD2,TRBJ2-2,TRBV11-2,CASSWPAGGPSGGELFF
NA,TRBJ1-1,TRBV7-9,CASSLESYEAFF
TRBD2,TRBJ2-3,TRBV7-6,CASSPLAGGFTDTQYF
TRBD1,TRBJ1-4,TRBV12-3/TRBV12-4,CASSPTGGMRKLFF
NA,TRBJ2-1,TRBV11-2,CASSLDLTAYNEQFF
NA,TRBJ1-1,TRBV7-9,CASLRNTEAFF
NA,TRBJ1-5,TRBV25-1,CASSSASINQPQHF
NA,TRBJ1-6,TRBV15,CATSRNGNSPLHF
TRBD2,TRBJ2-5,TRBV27,CASSSSLAGVSETQYF
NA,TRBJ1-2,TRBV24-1,CATSDSAGEGYGYTF
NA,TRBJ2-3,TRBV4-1,CASSQEQGSTDTQYF
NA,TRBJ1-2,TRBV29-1,CSVVSRRIYGYTF
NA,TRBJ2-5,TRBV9,CASSPGREETQYF
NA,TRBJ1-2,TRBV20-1,CSASDGYTF
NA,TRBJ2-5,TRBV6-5,CASSYSRLSALPQETQYF
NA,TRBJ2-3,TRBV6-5,CASSYSGTDTQYF
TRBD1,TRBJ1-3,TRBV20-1,CSARVRDRGTPWIYF
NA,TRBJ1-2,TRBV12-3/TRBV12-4,CASSFTRADGYTF
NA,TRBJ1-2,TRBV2,CASSEGSGTAYGYTF
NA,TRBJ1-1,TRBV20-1,CSALNTEAFF
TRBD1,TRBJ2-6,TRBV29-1,CSVEGQAMSGANVLTF
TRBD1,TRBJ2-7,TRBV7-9,CASSYPDRGFHEQYF
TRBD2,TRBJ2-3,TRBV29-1,CSVAGGVTDTQYF
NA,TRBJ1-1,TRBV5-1,CASSLGQEAFF